This T cell receptor (beta chain) derives from a study of prognosis after radiotherapy for stage I lung cancer. In its sample, this clonotype was seen many times. Two-round multiplex PCR amplified TCR beta CDR3 from genomic DNA. Every TRBV and TRBJ gene had its own specific primer in first-round PCR. TCRdb ran MiXCR on the multiplex PCR reads and lists one entry per CDR3 protein. The sample consists of 25,000 to 35,000 distinct CDR3 sequences, about 45% of them appearing once. V gave up 5 bases and J gave up 3 bases; unmatched junction bases: 8. This CDR3 spans 15 amino acids. Germline V gene sequence: CDR1 MDHEN, CDR2 SYDVKM. Free of prior chemotherapy, radiotherapy and other malignancies, all of the patients were also node-negative on CT and PET/CT.

Here the sequenced sample was PBMCs, taken before or after stereotactic body radiation therapy (not recorded which). The clonotype originates from a donor older than 45 with non-small cell lung cancer. The chain joins TRBV28 to TRBJ2-7, with TRBD1 identical over 9 bases. CDR3 nucleotides: TGTGCCAGCAGTGCGAACGAGGGACAGGGCTACGAGCAGTACTTC. Protein: CASSANEGQGYEQYF.